Following are 20 T cell receptor beta chains from one sample sequenced in a study of somatic mutations in cytotoxic T cells in rheumatoid arthritis. TCRdb's copy holds only in-frame clones and misses some; the assay was immunoSEQ multiplex PCR. The sample has more than 7,500 clones; over 75% are singletons. Sequencing was performed on CD8+ T cells sorted from blood. Receptors were obtained from an adult with rheumatoid arthritis.

This clone appeared a few times. The rearrangement uses TRBV10-3 and TRBJ2-7; D not certain. The V gene's germline CDR1 is ENHRY and CDR2 SYGVKD. V was pared by 1 base and J by 5 bases, with 9 bases between. This CDR3 comprises 13 residues. Here the CDR3 DNA reads TGTGCCATCAGTGAGTTTGTAGGGAACGAGCAGTACTTC. This sequence encodes CAISEFVGNEQYF.

The chain joins TRBV7-3 to TRBJ2-7; no firm D call. There are 14 residues in the CDR3. Trimming removed 5 bases from V and 2 bases from J, with 13 bases in between. Germline values: CDR1 SGHTA, CDR2 FQGTGA. CDR3 amino acids: CASSPTENPYEQYF. For the CDR3, the DNA is TGTGCCAGCAGCCCAACAGAGAACCCCTACGAGCAGTACTTC.

The CDR3 loop reads CASRPRDRVTPTYEQYF. The DNA for the CDR3 is TGTGCCAGCAGACCCCGGGACAGGGTAACTCCCACCTACGAGCAGTACTTC. V is TRBV28 and J is TRBJ2-7; 9 positions agree with TRBD1. From germline, CDR1 is MDHEN and CDR2 SYDVKM. This CDR3 is 17 amino acids long. V shed 6 bases and J 2 bases; nucleotides not matched to a gene: 14.

The rearrangement links TRBV28 to TRBJ1-2, with 9 nucleotides matching TRBD1. The V and J ends lost 2 bases and 4 bases, in that order; junction bases with no gene match: 8. This CDR3 spans 16 amino acids. Germline values: CDR1 MDHEN, CDR2 SYDVKM. The CDR3 nucleotides are TGTGCCAGCAGTTTAAACAGGGGGCTTATTGGCTATGGCTACACCTTC. It codes for CASSLNRGLIGYGYTF.

The rearrangement uses TRBV29-1 and TRBJ2-5; D not resolved. CDR3 length equals 13 residues. Germline V lookup: CDR1 SQVTM, CDR2 ANQGSEA. Trimming stripped 1 base from V and 7 bases from J, with 13 bases between. In nucleotides, the CDR3 is TGCAGCGTTGAAGTAGGGAACATAAGGACCCAGTACTTC. Its protein is CSVEVGNIRTQYF. The complete variable domain, with remaining parts taken from reference TRBV29-1 and TRBJ2-5, reads SAVISQKPSRDICQRGTSLTIQCQVDSQVTMMFWYRQQPGQSLTLIATANQGSEATYESGFVIDKFPISRPNLTFSTLTVSNMSPEDSSIYLCSVEVGNIRTQYFGPGTRLLVL.

Sample share makes this clone large (0.1 to 1%). The CDR3 loop is CASSLDGLGVRTEAFF. The DNA of the CDR3 is TGTGCCAGCAGCTTGGACGGCTTAGGGGTGCGCACTGAAGCTTTCTTT. The chain has TRBV5-4 and TRBJ1-1; possible D gene TRBD1, 5 bases. The germline V gene has CDR1 SGHNT and CDR2 YYREEE (reference sequence). This CDR3 has 16 residues. V gave up 0 bases and J gave up 4 bases, with 16 bases separating them.

This sequence joins TRBV28 and TRBJ1-1; 7 bases align to TRBD1. With V trimmed by 3 bases and J by 8 bases, 3 bases remained unmatched. CDR3 length equals 12 residues. In germline, CDR1 is MDHEN, CDR2 SYDVKM. The CDR3 nucleotides read TGTGCCAGCAGTTTCGGGACAGTCGAAGCTTTCTTT. Translated: CASSFGTVEAFF.

The V gene is TRBV6-1, the J gene TRBJ2-7, with D possibly being TRBD1 (5 bases). The CDR3 contains 14 residues. Germline V CDR1 and CDR2: MNHNS, SASEGT. V lost 4 bases, J lost 2 bases, and 12 bases lay in between. CDR3 nucleotide sequence: TGTGCCAGCAGTGGGGGCCTCACCCCCTACGAGCAGTACTTC. Translating gives CASSGGLTPYEQYF.

In this sample, this clone is large. V usage is TRBV28 and J usage is TRBJ2-1, with D perhaps matching TRBD1 or TRBD2 (6 bases each). Germline CDR1 reads MDHEN; CDR2 reads SYDVKM. This CDR3 region has 13 residues. V shed 6 bases and J shed 7 bases, with 13 bases lying between them. The chain's CDR3 is CASRLPGANEQFF. The CDR3 nucleotides are TGTGCCAGCAGGCTCCCGGGGGCGAATGAGCAGTTCTTC.

This chain joins TRBV11-2 and TRBJ2-5, with D unresolved. The DNA end is a closer match to TRBJ2-7, so the J assignment may be wrong. The germline CDR1 and CDR2 sequences are SGHAT and FQNNGV. The CDR3 totals 12 residues. The DNA for the CDR3 is TGTGCCAGCAGCTACCCGTCCTACGAGCAGTACTTC. Its translation: CASSYPSYEQYF.

The V gene is TRBV5-4, the J gene TRBJ1-5; D is unresolved. CDR3 length equals 14 residues. The V and J ends lost 0 bases and 3 bases respectively, with 7 bases between them. Germline V gene sequence: CDR1 SGHNT, CDR2 YYREEE (reference sequence). The CDR3 nucleotides read TGTGCCAGCAGCTTGGAGGGCGTCAATCAGCCCCAGCATTTT. Translating gives CASSLEGVNQPQHF.

The V call is TRBV27, the J call TRBJ2-7, with D uncertain. V lost 5 bases and J lost 6, with 11 bases in between. The CDR3 covers 12 residues. Looked up from germline, CDR1 is MNHEY and CDR2 is SMNVEV (reference sequence). The CDR3 sequence is CASSGVGGEQYF. CDR3 nucleotide sequence: TGTGCCAGCAGTGGGGTAGGCGGCGAGCAGTACTTC.

This chain connects TRBV19 to TRBJ1-5; 8 positions match TRBD1. V lost 3 bases to trimming and J lost 2 bases; unmatched junction nucleotides: 3. The germline V gene has CDR1 LNHDA and CDR2 SQIVND (reference sequence). The CDR3 length is 15 residues. CDR3 protein: CASSIGQGGNQPQHF. The CDR3 DNA follows: TGTGCCAGTAGTATTGGACAGGGAGGCAATCAGCCCCAGCATTTT.

A single count supports this clone. This rearrangement joins TRBV14 to TRBJ2-7, with D uncertain. From germline, CDR1 is SGHDN and CDR2 FVKESK. The ends were cut back, 5 bases at V and 3 bases at J, with 11 bases in the middle. The CDR3 sequence is 13 residues long. The CDR3 coding sequence is TGTGCCAGCAGCTCCTTCCCGGGCTACGAGCAGTACTTC. It codes for CASSSFPGYEQYF. The entire variable domain, with the rest obtained from reference TRBV14 and TRBJ2-7, is as follows: EAGVTQFPSHSVIEKGQTVTLRCDPISGHDNLYWYRRVMGKEIKFLLHFVKESKQDESGMPNNRFLAERTGGTYSTLKVQPAELEDSGVYFCASSSFPGYEQYFGPGTRLTVT.

The CDR3 spells CAWRTGGVANEKLFF. CDR3 in DNA: TGTGCCTGGAGGACGGGAGGCGTAGCTAATGAAAAACTGTTTTTT. V and J are TRBV30 and TRBJ1-4; D is uncertain. Germline V lookup: CDR1 GTSNPN, CDR2 SVGIG (reference sequence). The CDR3 runs to 15 residues. Trimming took 3 bases from V and 3 from J, leaving 14 bases between them.

The chain has TRBV27 and TRBJ2-7; 9 bases are shared with TRBD1. V dropped 5 bases and J dropped 2; count of bases not matched to a gene: 4. This CDR3 is 14 amino acids long. Germline V gives CDR1 MNHEY, CDR2 SMNVEV (reference sequence). The CDR3 region is CASSMGTGTYEQYF. CDR3 DNA: TGTGCCAGCAGTATGGGGACAGGGACCTACGAGCAGTACTTC.

The chain uses TRBV7-5 and TRBJ1-1; whether TRBD1, the table's D call, matches the DNA was not checked. TRBV7-5 is reported as a pseudogene. The CDR3 totals 13 residues. In DNA, the CDR3 is TGTGCCAGCAGTCATTTACCCCAGGCTGAAGCTTTCTTT. Translating gives CASSHLPQAEAFF.

The chain joins TRBV7-2 to TRBJ2-1; D is unclear. V lost 1 base to trimming and J lost 7 bases, with 8 bases between them. This CDR3 contains 13 residues. The germline gives CDR1 SGHTA, CDR2 FQGNSA. CDR3 nucleotides: TGTGCCAGCAGCTTAGTCCTGGGTAATGAGCAGTTCTTC. It specifies CASSLVLGNEQFF.

The chain combines TRBV28 with TRBJ2-3; D possibly corresponds to TRBD2 (5 bases). Per the germline V gene, CDR1 is MDHEN and CDR2 is SYDVKM. This CDR3 comprises 16 residues. The V gene lost 3 bases and the J gene lost 0 bases, with 13 bases spanning the gap. The CDR3 loop reads CASSFGSGASTDTQYF. The CDR3, as DNA: TGTGCCAGCAGTTTCGGAAGCGGTGCTAGCACAGATACGCAGTATTTT.

The J gene is TRBJ1-6, the V gene TRBV7-9; D remains unclear. Germline V CDR1 and CDR2: SEHNR, FQNEAQ (reference sequence). This CDR3 comprises 12 residues. The ends were cut back, 1 base at V and 13 bases at J, with 8 bases in the middle. The CDR3 protein is CASSLGSSPLHF. CDR3 coding DNA: TGTGCCAGCAGCTTAGGGTCCTCTCCCCTCCACTTT.